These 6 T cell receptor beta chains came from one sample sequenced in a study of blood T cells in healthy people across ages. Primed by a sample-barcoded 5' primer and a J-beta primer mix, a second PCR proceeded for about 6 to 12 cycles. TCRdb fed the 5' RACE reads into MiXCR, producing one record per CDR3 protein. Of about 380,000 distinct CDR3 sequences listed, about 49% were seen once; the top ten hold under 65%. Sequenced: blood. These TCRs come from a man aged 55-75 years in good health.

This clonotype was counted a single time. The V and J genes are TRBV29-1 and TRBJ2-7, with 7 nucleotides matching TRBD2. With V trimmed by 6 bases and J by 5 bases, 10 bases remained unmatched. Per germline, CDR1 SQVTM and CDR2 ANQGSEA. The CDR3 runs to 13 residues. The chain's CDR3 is CSVGLGGGDEQYF. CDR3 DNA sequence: TGCAGCGTCGGCCTGGGGGGGGGAGACGAGCAGTACTTC.

CDR3 protein: CASSYDGDQPQHF. CDR3 nucleotides: TGTGCCAGCAGTTACGATGGAGATCAGCCCCAGCATTTT. The rearrangement joins TRBV6-5 to TRBJ1-5; no definite D call. Germline CDR1 and CDR2: MNHEY and SVGAGI. The CDR3 runs to 13 residues. The germline V and J ends were trimmed by 2 bases and 5 bases, with 7 bases remaining between them.

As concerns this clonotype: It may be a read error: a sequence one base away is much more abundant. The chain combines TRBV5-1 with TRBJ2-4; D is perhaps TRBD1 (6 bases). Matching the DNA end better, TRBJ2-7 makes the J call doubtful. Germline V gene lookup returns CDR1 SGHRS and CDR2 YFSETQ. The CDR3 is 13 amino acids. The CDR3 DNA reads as TGCGCCAGCAGCGGGCCAGGGGCAGACGAGCAGTACTTC. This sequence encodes CASSGPGADEQYF.

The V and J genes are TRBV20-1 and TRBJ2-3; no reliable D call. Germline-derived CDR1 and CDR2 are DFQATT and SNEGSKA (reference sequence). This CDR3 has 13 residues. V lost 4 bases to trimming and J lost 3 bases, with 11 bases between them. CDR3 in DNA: TGCAGTGCTACGCTCACCCGGACAGATACGCAGTATTTT. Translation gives CSATLTRTDTQYF.

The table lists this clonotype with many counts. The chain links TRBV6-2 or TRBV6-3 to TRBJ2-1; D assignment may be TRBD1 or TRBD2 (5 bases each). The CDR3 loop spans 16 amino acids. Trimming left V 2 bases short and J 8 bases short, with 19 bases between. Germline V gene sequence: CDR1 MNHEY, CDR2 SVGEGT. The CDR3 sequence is CASSYLRGLNAHEQFF. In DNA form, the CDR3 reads TGTGCCAGCAGTTACCTGAGGGGATTAAACGCGCATGAGCAGTTCTTC.

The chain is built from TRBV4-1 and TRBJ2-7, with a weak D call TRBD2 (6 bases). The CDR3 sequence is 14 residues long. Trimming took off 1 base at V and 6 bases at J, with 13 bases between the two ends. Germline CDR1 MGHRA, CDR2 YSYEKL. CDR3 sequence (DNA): TGCGCCAGCAGCCAAGGGGACTCTAAAGGCGAGCAGTACTTC. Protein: CASSQGDSKGEQYF.